Below are 10 T cell receptor beta chains sequenced from a single sample in a study of blood T cell repertoires in COVID-19. TCRdb keeps only in-frame clones here, not all; method: immunoSEQ multiplex PCR. The sample yields some 62,000 clones, approximately 92% seen once. What was sequenced was peripheral blood. These receptors came from a woman aged 55 to 70 with COVID-19, enrolled during active disease.

The gene calls are TRBV6-5 and TRBJ1-2; 7 bases map to TRBD1. Germline trimming cut 6 bases from V and 7 bases from J; bases unmatched to any gene: 11. The CDR3 is made up of 14 amino acids. Per germline, CDR1 MNHEY and CDR2 SVGAGI. CDR3 bases: TGTGCCAGCAGCAAAGGGGGACAGCCCACTGGCTACACCTTC. Its translation: CASSKGGQPTGYTF.

The chain links TRBV18 to TRBJ1-2; tentatively, D is TRBD1 (6 bases). Germline V gene lookup returns CDR1 KGHSH and CDR2 LQKENI. The V end lost 0 bases, the J end lost 0 bases, and 14 bases lay between the germline ends. This CDR3 region has 17 residues. CDR3 DNA: TGTGCCAGCTCACCACCGGTCAGGGGCGCTGCTAACTATGGCTACACCTTC. Protein: CASSPPVRGAANYGYTF.

The rearrangement joins TRBV25-1 to TRBJ2-5; the match to TRBD1 covers 8 bases. The CDR3 loop spans 16 amino acids. V gave up 4 bases and J gave up 0 bases; unmatched junction bases: 7. The V gene's germline CDR1 is MGHDK and CDR2 SYGVNS. The CDR3 loop is CASSAQGQANQETQYF. CDR3 in DNA: TGTGCCAGCAGTGCCCAGGGACAGGCGAACCAAGAGACCCAGTACTTC.

This chain links TRBV7-2 with TRBJ2-7, with 9 bases matching TRBD2. From germline, CDR1 is SGHTA and CDR2 FQGNSA. V lost 2 bases and J lost 2; bases outside the gene matches: 4. CDR3 size: 15 residues. CDR3: CASSLSGGRAYEQYF. CDR3 DNA: TGTGCCAGCAGCTTAAGCGGCGGGAGGGCCTACGAGCAGTACTTC. Combining the CDR3 with reference TRBV7-2 and TRBJ2-7 gives the whole variable domain GAGVSQSPSNKVTEKGKDVELRCDPISGHTALYWYRQSLGQGLEFLIYFQGNSAPDKSGLPSDRFSAERTGGSVSTLTIQRTQQEDSAVYLCASSLSGGRAYEQYFGPGTRLTVT.

V usage is TRBV7-2 and J usage is TRBJ1-2; D gene ambiguous. V lost 2 bases to trimming and J lost 7 bases, with 5 bases between them. CDR3 length equals 11 residues. The V gene's germline CDR1 is SGHTA and CDR2 FQGNSA. The chain's CDR3 is CASSLSVGYTF. The CDR3 DNA is TGTGCCAGCAGCTTATCCGTTGGCTACACCTTC.

The rearrangement joins TRBV30 to TRBJ1-1, with D tentatively TRBD1 (5 bases). Germline values: CDR1 GTSNPN, CDR2 SVGIG (reference sequence). This CDR3 comprises 14 residues. V dropped 1 base and J dropped 0 bases, with 9 bases sitting between them. The CDR3 protein is CAWSAQGLNTEAFF. The CDR3 coding sequence is TGTGCCTGGAGTGCTCAGGGTCTGAACACTGAAGCTTTCTTT.

The rearrangement joins TRBV11-3 to TRBJ2-7; unclear D gene. Germline lookup yields CDR1 SGHNT and CDR2 YENEEA. There are 13 residues in the CDR3. Trimming removed 5 bases at V and 8 bases at J, with 16 bases between. The CDR3 is CASSPITGGKQYF. The CDR3 region has the DNA TGTGCCAGCAGCCCAATTACCGGCGGAAAGCAGTACTTC.

In this sample, this clone turned up a few times. The V gene is TRBV5-1, the J gene TRBJ2-7, with D possibly matching TRBD2 (5 bases). Trimming stripped 4 bases from V and 6 bases from J, with 14 bases between. Germline loops: CDR1 SGHRS, CDR2 YFSETQ. The CDR3 is made up of 13 amino acids. CDR3 residues: CASSRAGTREQYF. In DNA form, the CDR3 reads TGCGCCAGCAGCCGGGCGGGTACCCGCGAGCAGTACTTC.

The chain employs TRBV10-3 and TRBJ1-1; the D gene is possibly TRBD1 (6 bases). With 6 bases removed from V and 1 base from J, the gap between germline ends came to 12 bases. CDR3 length: 14 residues. The germline CDR1 and CDR2 sequences are ENHRY and SYGVKD. The CDR3 spells CAISPRGGNTEAFF. The CDR3 DNA is TGTGCCATCAGCCCCCGAGGGGGGAACACTGAAGCTTTCTTT.

The rearrangement links TRBV5-1 to TRBJ1-4; D remains unclear. Germline values: CDR1 SGHRS, CDR2 YFSETQ. With 0 bases removed from V and 11 bases from J, the gap between germline ends came to 11 bases. The CDR3 is 13 residues long. The CDR3 nucleotides are TGCGCCAGCAGCTTGGAGGTGGCGGGGAAACTGTTTTTT. As protein: CASSLEVAGKLFF.